The present T cell receptor (beta chain) was sequenced within a study of shared T cell receptors in the human thymus. Clones were sequenced by immunoSEQ multiplex PCR, and TCRdb holds only the in-frame ones, with some missing. Of around 340,000 clones listed, around 95% were seen once; the top ten hold approximately 0.02%. Sequenced: thymocytes. This clonotype was obtained from a human donor.

The CDR3 loop reads CASSQDPHNRGRIYNEQFF. Here the CDR3 DNA reads TGTGCCAGCAGCCAAGACCCCCACAACAGGGGTAGAATCTACAATGAGCAGTTCTTC. The V and J genes are TRBV14 and TRBJ2-1, with 7 bases that match TRBD1. The CDR3 is 19 amino acids. V gave up 0 bases and J gave up 3 bases; unmatched junction bases: 14. Germline V gene lookup returns CDR1 SGHDN and CDR2 FVKESK.